This TCR beta chain appears in the sequencing data of a study of a mutant IDH1 vaccine in newly diagnosed glioma. The CDR3 spans 15 residues. Deletions cut 4 bases from V and 4 bases from J, with 15 bases between. Germline CDR1 reads SGHNT; CDR2 reads YYREEE (reference sequence). Regarding time point: baseline, week 1 (first vaccination visit). Treatment noted: pre-vaccination baseline after standard-of-care therapy. Sequencing used immunoSEQ multiplex PCR; TCRdb keeps in-frame clones, though not all of them. The table shows approximately 100,000 clones, with 80% to 90% occurring only once. The rearrangement uses TRBV5-4 and TRBJ1-3, with a weak D call TRBD1 (5 bases). The sample consisted of PBMCs, taken from a glioma patient treated with radiotherapy, temozolomide or both. The TCR sequence derives from a woman aged 50 to 65 with glioma. The CDR3 nucleotides are TGTGCCAGCAGCCCAAACGGGGGTGCCGGAAACACCATATATTTT. It encodes CASSPNGGAGNTIYF.